The 28 T cell receptor beta chains below all came from one sample that was sequenced in a study of cytomegalovirus exposure and HLA in healthy donors. PCR was performed using 60 Vbeta and 13 Jbeta primers. The assay was immunoSEQ multiplex PCR, and TCRdb's table has in-frame clones only and misses some. Of some 200,000 clones listed, 82% are singletons. Material for sequencing was PBMCs. The receptors were sampled from a boy between 2 and 15 years old in good health and CMV-seronegative.

A few counts support this clone. V is TRBV6-5 and J is TRBJ1-2; a possible D gene is TRBD1 (5 bases). V gave up 5 bases and J gave up 3 bases, with 10 bases separating them. Germline V CDR1 and CDR2: MNHEY, SVGAGI. CDR3 length equals 13 residues. CDR3: CASSRTIYYGYTF. DNA for the CDR3: TGTGCCAGCAGTCGGACAATTTACTATGGCTACACCTTC.

The rearrangement joins TRBV5-6 to TRBJ1-1, with D possibly being TRBD1 (5 bases). Germline CDR1 reads SGHDT; CDR2 reads YYEEEE. The V end lost 1 base, the J end lost 5 bases, and 15 bases lay between the germline ends. The CDR3 has 15 amino acids. The CDR3 region is CASSLRRARGTEAFF. The CDR3 bases are TGTGCCAGCAGCTTGAGGAGGGCTCGGGGGACTGAAGCTTTCTTT. Full variable domain (remainder filled in from reference TRBV5-6 and TRBJ1-1): DAGVTQSPTHLIKTRGQQVTLRCSPKSGHDTVSWYQQALGQGPQFIFQYYEEEERQRGNFPDRFSGHQFPNYSSELNVNALLLGDSALYLCASSLRRARGTEAFFGQGTRLTVV.

This chain joins TRBV6-1 and TRBJ1-6; 8 positions match TRBD1. V trimming: 7 bases; J trimming: 14 bases; junction bases outside the gene matches: 10. Germline V gene sequence: CDR1 MNHNS, CDR2 SASEGT. The CDR3 runs to 13 residues. The CDR3 nucleotides read TGTGCCAGCAACCTAATGGGACAGGCGACCCTCCACTTT. Translated, it gives CASNLMGQATLHF.

The rearrangement joins TRBV9 to TRBJ2-6; TRBD1 matches at 8 bases. V gave up 1 base and J gave up 3 bases; unmatched junction bases: 6. In germline, CDR1 is SGDLS, CDR2 YYNGEE. The CDR3 runs 17 residues. Here the CDR3 reads CASSVSSDRGGANVLTF. The CDR3 coding sequence is TGTGCCAGCAGCGTATCCTCAGACAGGGGTGGGGCCAACGTCCTGACTTTC. Looking up the rest from reference TRBV9 and TRBJ2-6 gives the full variable domain: DSGVTQTPKHLITATGQRVTLRCSPRSGDLSVYWYQQSLDQGLQFLIQYYNGEERAKGNILERFSAQQFPDLHSELNLSSLELGDSALYFCASSVSSDRGGANVLTFGAGSRLTVL.

The CDR3 DNA reads as TGTGCCAGCAGCCCGACCTACCGACAGAGGTCCCTCACAGATACGCAGTATTTT. Its translation: CASSPTYRQRSLTDTQYF. The rearrangement uses TRBV7-2 and TRBJ2-3; weak D call: TRBD1 (5 bases). V shed 5 bases and J shed 2 bases, with 23 bases lying between them. The germline V gene has CDR1 SGHTA and CDR2 FQGNSA. The CDR3 extends over 18 amino acids.

This clone was recorded once. The chain links TRBV10-3 to TRBJ2-3; 10 nucleotides match TRBD2. The V segment lost 10 bases and the J segment 6 bases; nucleotides outside the gene matches: 10. The CDR3 loop spans 14 amino acids. The germline gives CDR1 ENHRY, CDR2 SYGVKD. The CDR3 loop reads CASRSGGAGDTQYF. DNA for the CDR3: TGTGCCAGCAGGAGCGGGGGGGCGGGGGATACGCAGTATTTT.

This chain joins TRBV6-6 and TRBJ1-6; no reliable D call. The CDR3 spans 13 residues. The V gene's germline CDR1 is MNHNY and CDR2 SVGAGI (reference sequence). The ends were cut back, 5 bases at V and 13 bases at J, with 15 bases in the middle. The CDR3 reads CASSPLLDGPLHF. CDR3 DNA sequence: TGTGCCAGCAGTCCCCTCCTCGACGGGCCCCTCCACTTT.

CDR3 coding DNA: TGTGCCAGCACTAAGATCATCCTTCAAGAGACCCAGTACTTC. Its translation is CASTKIILQETQYF. The genes are TRBV25-1 and TRBJ2-5; D gene ambiguous. The CDR3 length is 14 residues. V dropped 7 bases and J dropped 2 bases, with 14 bases sitting between them. Germline V lookup: CDR1 MGHDK, CDR2 SYGVNS.

In this sample, this clone turned up once. This chain links TRBV4-3 with TRBJ2-3, with D unclear. Looked up from germline, CDR1 is LGHNA and CDR2 is YSLEER. The V end lost 0 bases, the J end lost 3 bases, and 7 bases lay between the germline ends. This CDR3 contains 14 residues. CDR3 amino acids: CASSQDGRTDTQYF. For the CDR3, the DNA is TGCGCCAGCAGCCAAGATGGTAGAACAGATACGCAGTATTTT.

The chain combines TRBV29-1 with TRBJ1-2, with TRBD1 matching over 8 bases. Germline values: CDR1 SQVTM, CDR2 ANQGSEA. The V gene end was trimmed by 7 bases and the J gene end by 4 bases; junction bases not matched to a gene: 5. This CDR3 has 12 residues. CDR3 DNA sequence: TGCAGCGCTGGACAGGGCAGCTATGGCTACACCTTC. It yields the protein CSAGQGSYGYTF.

The V and J genes are TRBV5-1 and TRBJ2-2, with 12 bases identical to TRBD2. J was trimmed by 3 bases and V by 4 bases; bases with no gene match: 4. Per germline, CDR1 SGHRS and CDR2 YFSETQ. The CDR3 is 16 residues long. CDR3 region: CASSQTSGGHTGELFF. CDR3 sequence (DNA): TGCGCCAGCAGCCAGACTAGCGGGGGTCACACCGGGGAGCTGTTTTTT.

The CDR3 region is CATSRGGSSQPQHF. As DNA, the CDR3 is TGTGCCACCAGCAGAGGTGGGAGTAGTCAGCCCCAGCATTTT. This chain joins TRBV15 and TRBJ1-5, with D uncertain. V was trimmed by 1 base and J by 6 bases, leaving 10 bases between them. The CDR3 loop spans 14 amino acids. CDR1 and CDR2 (germline): LNHNV, YYDKDF (reference sequence). The whole variable domain, remainder taken from reference TRBV15 and TRBJ1-5, is DAMVIQNPRYQVTQFGKPVTLSCSQTLNHNVMYWYQQKSSQAPKLLFHYYDKDFNNEADTPDNFQSRRPNTSFCFLDIRSPGLGDTAMYLCATSRGGSSQPQHFGDGTRLSIL.

The chain carries TRBV7-6 and TRBJ1-3, with 7 bases fitting TRBD1. This CDR3 contains 15 residues. The V gene's germline CDR1 is SGHVS and CDR2 FNYEAQ. V trimming: 1 base; J trimming: 4 bases; junction bases outside the gene matches: 4. CDR3 residues: CASSLGVGQGNTIYF. As DNA, the CDR3 is TGTGCCAGCAGCTTAGGAGTGGGACAGGGAAACACCATATATTTT.

The J gene is TRBJ2-6, the V gene TRBV19; D call uncertain. CDR3 length equals 15 residues. V shed 5 bases and J shed 0 bases, with 8 bases lying between them. Looked up from germline, CDR1 is LNHDA and CDR2 is SQIVND (reference sequence). The CDR3 here is CASSETYSGANVLTF. The CDR3 bases are TGTGCCAGTAGTGAAACCTACTCTGGGGCCAACGTCCTGACTTTC.

V and J are TRBV7-9 and TRBJ2-5; TRBD2 matches at 10 bases. CDR3 length equals 15 residues. Germline V gene data show CDR1 as SEHNR and CDR2 as FQNEAQ (reference sequence). The J segment lost 4 bases and the V segment lost 0 bases, leaving 2 bases of the junction unmatched. The CDR3 sequence: CASSLASGGAETQYF. The CDR3, as DNA: TGTGCCAGCAGCTTAGCCAGCGGGGGGGCAGAGACCCAGTACTTC.

The V and J genes are TRBV9 and TRBJ1-5; D may be TRBD1 (6 bases). Between the trimmed V and J ends, which lost 0 bases and 7 bases, there was a span of 14 bases. The germline gives CDR1 SGDLS, CDR2 YYNGEE. The CDR3 covers 15 residues. CDR3 DNA sequence: TGTGCCAGCAGCGTAGGAGACGGACAGTACCAGCCCCAGCATTTT. This translates into CASSVGDGQYQPQHF.

The genes are TRBV2 and TRBJ2-1; 9 nucleotides line up with TRBD1. The CDR3 length is 14 residues. V gave up 6 bases and J gave up 6 bases; unmatched junction bases: 6. In germline, CDR1 is SNHLY, CDR2 FYNNEI. The CDR3 DNA follows: TGTGCCAGCAGCCCTGGGACAGGGAGCAATGAGCAGTTCTTC. It encodes CASSPGTGSNEQFF. Combining the CDR3 with reference TRBV2 and TRBJ2-1 gives the whole variable domain EPEVTQTPSHQVTQMGQEVILRCVPISNHLYFYWYRQILGQKVEFLVSFYNNEISEKSEIFDDQFSVERPDGSNFTLKIRSTKLEDSAMYFCASSPGTGSNEQFFGPGTRLTVL.

The chain has TRBV18 and TRBJ2-1, with 10 bases that match TRBD2. The V segment lost 4 bases and the J segment 6 bases; nucleotides outside the gene matches: 0. The CDR3 is made up of 13 amino acids. Germline V gene lookup returns CDR1 KGHSH and CDR2 LQKENI. This chain's CDR3 is CASSRLAGNEQFF. The CDR3 nucleotides read TGTGCCAGCTCACGACTAGCGGGCAATGAGCAGTTCTTC.

Remarks on this clone: The junction shows a germline mismatch at one end, possibly a read error. The V call is TRBV2, the J call TRBJ2-7, with 8 bases matching TRBD1. There are 13 residues in the CDR3. CDR1 SNHLY and CDR2 FYNNEI come from the germline V gene. The chain's CDR3 is CASCDRGFGEQYF. As DNA, the CDR3 is TGTGCCAGCTGTGACAGGGGATTTGGAGAGCAGTACTTC. The full variable domain, in which reference TRBV2 and TRBJ2-7 provide the parts outside the CDR3, is EPEVTQTPSHQVTQMGQEVILRCVPISNHLYFYWYRQILGQKVEFLVSFYNNEISEKSEIFDDQFSVERPDGSNFTLKIRSTKLEDSAMYFCASCDRGFGEQYFGPGTRLTVT.

DNA for the CDR3: TGCGCCAGCAGCCAAGTAATAAACACCGGGGAGCTGTTTTTT. Protein sequence: CASSQVINTGELFF. The chain links TRBV4-3 to TRBJ2-2; D gene ambiguous. The germline gives CDR1 LGHNA, CDR2 YSLEER. This CDR3 spans 14 amino acids. V gave up 1 base and J gave up 2 bases, with 5 bases separating them.

CDR3 region: CASSYSSGTVYEQYF. CDR3 coding DNA: TGTGCCAGCAGTTACTCGTCAGGGACAGTCTACGAGCAGTACTTC. This chain links TRBV6-5 with TRBJ2-7, with 7 bases identical to TRBD1. This CDR3 has 15 amino acids. The V and J ends lost 0 bases and 3 bases, in that order; junction bases with no gene match: 5. Per germline, CDR1 MNHEY and CDR2 SVGAGI.

This clone was found a few times. The chain uses TRBV9 and TRBJ2-3; D is unclear. The germline gives CDR1 SGDLS, CDR2 YYNGEE. The CDR3 runs 12 residues. V lost 3 bases and J 6 bases, leaving 8 bases between the germline ends. The CDR3 sequence: CASSGRRDTQYF. CDR3 DNA sequence: TGTGCCAGCAGCGGACGGCGGGATACGCAGTATTTT.

The chain employs TRBV7-9 and TRBJ2-1, with D unclear. CDR3 length: 11 amino acids. The germline CDR1 and CDR2 sequences are SEHNR and FQNEAQ (reference sequence). The germline V and J ends were trimmed by 1 base and 15 bases, with 10 bases remaining between them. This CDR3 reads CASSLDATRFF. The CDR3 coding sequence is TGTGCCAGCAGCTTAGACGCCACGCGGTTCTTC.

The rearrangement joins TRBV6-5 to TRBJ1-1; 7 bases agree with TRBD1. Germline values: CDR1 MNHEY, CDR2 SVGAGI. The CDR3 runs to 15 residues. V trimming: 0 bases; J trimming: 3 bases; junction bases outside the gene matches: 4. The CDR3 sequence: CASSYSMQGDTEAFF. The CDR3 DNA follows: TGTGCCAGCAGTTACTCGATGCAGGGGGACACTGAAGCTTTCTTT.

This clone was found once. The gene calls are TRBV4-1 and TRBJ2-4; 9 positions agree with TRBD2. The germline CDR1 and CDR2 sequences are MGHRA and YSYEKL. CDR3 length: 18 residues. V gave up 1 base and J gave up 7 bases; unmatched junction bases: 14. CDR3 residues: CASSQGSSGMSWGNIQYF. The CDR3 DNA follows: TGCGCCAGCAGCCAAGGATCTAGCGGGATGTCGTGGGGGAACATTCAGTACTTC.

V usage is TRBV5-4 and J usage is TRBJ1-3; tentatively, D is TRBD1 (5 bases). Germline CDR1 SGHNT, CDR2 YYREEE (reference sequence). V was clipped by 2 bases and J by 2 bases, with 8 bases between them. The length of the CDR3 is 14 residues. CDR3 sequence (DNA): TGTGCCAGCAGCTTCCTAGGGGCTGGAAACACCATATATTTT. It codes for CASSFLGAGNTIYF.

This clone was recorded once. CDR3 DNA: TGTGCCAGCAGTAGACGACGGGGAAATAACACTGAAGCTTTCTTT. As protein: CASSRRRGNNTEAFF. The V call is TRBV7-9, the J call TRBJ1-1; D unresolved. Germline-derived CDR1 and CDR2 are SEHNR and FQNEAQ (reference sequence). V was cut by 6 bases and J by 2 bases, with 16 bases left in between. The CDR3 is 15 amino acids.

V usage is TRBV6-5 and J usage is TRBJ1-2, with D hard to call. The CDR3 sequence is 13 residues long. V lost 6 bases to trimming and J lost 8 bases, with 16 bases between them. Germline V gene sequence: CDR1 MNHEY, CDR2 SVGAGI. The CDR3 protein is CASSSQSSLGYTF. CDR3 nucleotide sequence: TGTGCCAGCAGCTCCCAGTCGTCCCTGGGCTACACCTTC.